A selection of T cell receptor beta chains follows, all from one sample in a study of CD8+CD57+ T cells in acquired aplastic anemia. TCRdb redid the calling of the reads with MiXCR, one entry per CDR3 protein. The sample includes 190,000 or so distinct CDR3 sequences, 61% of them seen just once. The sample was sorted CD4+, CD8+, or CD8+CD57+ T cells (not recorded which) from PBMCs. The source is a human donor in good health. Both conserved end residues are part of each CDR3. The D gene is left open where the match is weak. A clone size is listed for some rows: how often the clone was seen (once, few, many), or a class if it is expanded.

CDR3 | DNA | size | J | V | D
CSARGLAGIHGQFF | TGCAGTGCTAGAGGACTAGCGGGAATTCATGGGCAGTTCTTC | NA | TRBJ2-1 | TRBV20-1 | TRBD2
CSARSILAGAQYEQYF | TGCAGTGCTAGATCCATACTAGCGGGAGCCCAATACGAGCAGTACTTC | many | TRBJ2-7 | TRBV20-1 | TRBD2
CASSFGGGF | TGTGCCAGCAGCTTCGGGGGGGGCTTT | NA | TRBJ2-2 | TRBV11-2 | TRBD2
CASRPGKGSNQPQHF | TGTGCCAGTAGACCAGGGAAGGGTAGCAATCAGCCCCAGCATTTT | NA | TRBJ1-5 | TRBV19 | NA
CAGSLDGGGNYEQYF | TGTGCCGGCAGCTTAGACGGCGGGGGGAACTACGAGCAGTACTTC | NA | TRBJ2-7 | TRBV7-2 | TRBD2
CASSPAGRITDTQYF | TGTGCCAGCAGCCCAGCTGGCAGAATCACAGATACGCAGTATTTT | many | TRBJ2-3 | TRBV13 | NA
CASSGTSGNPEQFF | TGTGCCAGCAGCGGGACTAGCGGAAACCCAGAGCAGTTCTTC | once | TRBJ2-1 | TRBV5-1 | TRBD2
CSARDGQGRAPVNEQFF | TGCAGTGCTAGAGATGGCCAGGGGAGGGCACCAGTCAATGAGCAGTTCTTC | NA | TRBJ2-1 | TRBV20-1 | NA
CAISDLALAGAIYGYTF | TGTGCCATCAGTGATTTAGCACTAGCGGGGGCGATCTATGGCTACACCTTC | NA | TRBJ1-2 | TRBV10-3 | NA
CASSLLFTHEQYF | TGTGCCAGCAGTTTACTATTTACCCACGAGCAGTACTTC | NA | TRBJ2-7 | TRBV12-3/TRBV12-4 | NA
CASTAGTDTQYF | TGTGCCAGCACGGCAGGCACAGATACGCAGTATTTT | many | TRBJ2-3 | TRBV2 | NA
CSAREGAAYGYTF | TGCAGTGCTAGAGAGGGGGCCGCCTATGGCTACACCTTC | NA | TRBJ1-2 | TRBV20-1 | NA
CASSASTGYEQFF | TGTGCCAGCAGTGCTAGTACGGGCTATGAGCAGTTCTTC | NA | TRBJ2-1 | TRBV2 | NA
CSARVYMDSISTYGYTF | TGCAGTGCTAGAGTCTATATGGATTCGATTTCAACCTATGGCTACACCTTC | many | TRBJ1-2 | TRBV20-1 | NA
CASSPTWNGGGGYTF | TGCGCCAGCAGCCCAACCTGGAACGGGGGTGGTGGCTACACCTTC | NA | TRBJ1-2 | TRBV5-1 | NA
CASSSAGGRDEQYF | TGTGCCAGCAGCTCCGCGGGGGGGCGCGACGAGCAGTACTTC | NA | TRBJ2-7 | TRBV7-8 | TRBD2
CASSPTPGQGGFRNTEAFF | TGTGCCAGCAGCCCAACCCCCGGACAGGGAGGGTTCCGGAACACTGAAGCTTTCTTT | NA | TRBJ1-1 | TRBV7-2 | TRBD1
CASVSIRTGVYEQYF | TGTGCCAGCGTTTCTATCCGGACAGGGGTGTACGAGCAGTACTTC | few | TRBJ2-7 | TRBV28 | TRBD1
CSVSGTSYEQYF | TGCAGCGTTTCCGGGACCTCCTACGAGCAGTACTTC | NA | TRBJ2-7 | TRBV29-1 | NA
CASSLGQGIMGQPQHF | TGTGCCAGTAGTCTGGGACAGGGAATAATGGGTCAGCCCCAGCATTTT | NA | TRBJ1-5 | TRBV19 | TRBD1
CASSVGGLAGGTSDTQYF | TGTGCCAGCAGCGTAGGAGGACTAGCGGGGGGCACGTCAGATACGCAGTATTTT | NA | TRBJ2-3 | TRBV9 | TRBD2
CASSRDHGGGELFF | TGTGCCAGCAGCCGGGACCACGGTGGAGGGGAGCTGTTTTTT | NA | TRBJ2-2 | TRBV7-8 | NA
CASSLQGYNEQSF | TGTGCCAGCAGCTTACAGGGTTACAATGAGCAGTCCTTC | NA | TRBJ2-1 | TRBV7-6 | NA
CSGTSSGETQYF | TGCAGTGGGACGTCTAGCGGGGAGACCCAGTACTTC | NA | TRBJ2-5 | TRBV20-1 | TRBD2
CASSLVSAETQYF | TGTGCCAGCAGCTTAGTCTCGGCAGAGACCCAGTACTTC | NA | TRBJ2-5 | TRBV7-8 | NA
CASSPQWGLAINEQFF | TGTGCCAGCTCCCCTCAATGGGGACTAGCTATCAATGAGCAGTTCTTC | NA | TRBJ2-1 | TRBV9 | TRBD2
CASSLLRDRRAETQYF | TGTGCCAGCAGCTTACTCCGGGATCGACGGGCGGAGACCCAGTACTTC | NA | TRBJ2-5 | TRBV7-6 | NA
CRALADFSTDTQYF | TGCAGGGCCTTAGCGGATTTTAGCACAGATACGCAGTATTTT | few | TRBJ2-3 | TRBV20-1 | NA
CASSASGGATDTQYF | TGTGCCAGCAGTGCTAGCGGGGGGGCCACAGATACGCAGTATTTT | many | TRBJ2-3 | TRBV6-2/TRBV6-3 | TRBD2
CASSILGGNQPQHF | TGTGCCAGTAGTATTTTAGGTGGCAATCAGCCCCAGCATTTT | NA | TRBJ1-5 | TRBV19 | NA
CSARDGSSPTDTQYF | TGCAGTGCTAGAGATGGCTCCTCCCCCACAGATACACAGTATTTT | NA | TRBJ2-3 | TRBV20-1 | NA
CASTLGALTYNEQFF | TGTGCCAGCACCCTGGGGGCTCTGACTTACAATGAGCAGTTCTTC | NA | TRBJ2-1 | TRBV11-2 | NA
CASSLGPLAGTYEQYF | TGTGCCAGCAGCTTAGGCCCTCTAGCGGGAACCTACGAGCAGTACTTC | many | TRBJ2-7 | TRBV7-3 | TRBD2
CSARPRRAETQYF | TGCAGTGCTCGGCCGAGGAGGGCAGAGACCCAGTACTTC | NA | TRBJ2-5 | TRBV20-1 | NA
CASSDPGQGGSEKLFF | TGTGCCAGCAGTGACCCGGGACAGGGGGGTAGTGAAAAACTGTTTTTT | many | TRBJ1-4 | TRBV2 | TRBD1
CATSEGQGRLEQYF | TGTGCCACCAGTGAGGGACAGGGGAGACTCGAGCAGTACTTC | NA | TRBJ2-7 | TRBV24-1 | TRBD1
CASSSWGGTGFTDTQYF | TGTGCCAGCAGTTCCTGGGGGGGAACAGGGTTCACAGATACGCAGTATTTT | NA | TRBJ2-3 | TRBV6-5 | NA
CATGGGYGYTF | TGTGCCACAGGGGGCGGCTATGGCTACACCTTC | many | TRBJ1-2 | TRBV7-9 | TRBD1
CASSLRQYEAFF | TGTGCCAGCAGTTTGAGACAGTATGAAGCTTTCTTT | NA | TRBJ1-1 | TRBV12-3/TRBV12-4 | NA
CATSDLMGGVETQYF | TGTGCCACCAGTGATTTGATGGGGGGGGTAGAGACCCAGTACTTC | NA | TRBJ2-5 | TRBV24-1 | TRBD2
CSAKVPGSTGEQFF | TGCAGTGCTAAGGTCCCGGGATCCACCGGGGAGCAGTTCTTC | NA | TRBJ2-1 | TRBV20-1 | NA
CASSSQGHKGETQYF | TGTGCCAGCAGCTCCCAGGGCCATAAGGGAGAGACCCAGTACTTC | NA | TRBJ2-5 | TRBV7-2 | NA
CSANRVNEQFF | TGCAGTGCTAATCGGGTCAATGAGCAGTTCTTC | NA | TRBJ2-1 | TRBV20-1 | NA
CASSENGRSSYEQYF | TGTGCCAGCAGTGAAAACGGGCGGAGCTCCTATGAGCAGTACTTC | NA | TRBJ2-7 | TRBV2 | NA
CAISEPLQGYGYTF | TGTGCCATCAGTGAGCCCCTTCAAGGGTATGGCTACACCTTC | NA | TRBJ1-2 | TRBV10-3 | NA
CSVGHSYEQYF | TGCAGCGTTGGCCACTCCTACGAGCAGTACTTC | NA | TRBJ2-7 | TRBV29-1 | NA
CARSEASGSYEQYF | TGTGCCAGGAGTGAAGCATCGGGATCCTACGAGCAGTACTTC | NA | TRBJ2-7 | TRBV2 | NA